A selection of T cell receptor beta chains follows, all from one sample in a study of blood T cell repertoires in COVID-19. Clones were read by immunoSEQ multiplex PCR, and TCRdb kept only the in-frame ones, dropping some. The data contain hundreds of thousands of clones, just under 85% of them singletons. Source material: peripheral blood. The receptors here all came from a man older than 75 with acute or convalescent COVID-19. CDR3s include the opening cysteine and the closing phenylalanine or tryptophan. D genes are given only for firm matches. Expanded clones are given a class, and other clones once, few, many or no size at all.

CDR3nt: TGTGCCAGCAGGGGACAGATCTACACTGAAGCTTTCTTT; CDR3aa: CASRGQIYTEAFF; abundance: NA; j_gene: TRBJ1-1; v_gene: TRBV2; d_gene: TRBD1
CDR3nt: TGTGCCAGCAGTGAGCGGGGGCAGGGCACCGGGGAGCTGTTTTTT; CDR3aa: CASSERGQGTGELFF; abundance: NA; j_gene: TRBJ2-2; v_gene: TRBV2; d_gene: NA
CDR3nt: TGTGCCACCTACTTCTCTGGGGCCAACGTCCTGACTTTC; CDR3aa: CATYFSGANVLTF; abundance: NA; j_gene: TRBJ2-6; v_gene: TRBV6-5; d_gene: NA
CDR3nt: TGTGCCAGCATTAGGACAGGTTCCTACGAGCAGTACTTC; CDR3aa: CASIRTGSYEQYF; abundance: NA; j_gene: TRBJ2-7; v_gene: TRBV12-3/TRBV12-4; d_gene: TRBD1
CDR3nt: TGTGCCAGCAGCCAAGTTAGGACTAGCGCTTACAATGAGCAGTTCTTC; CDR3aa: CASSQVRTSAYNEQFF; abundance: NA; j_gene: TRBJ2-1; v_gene: TRBV14; d_gene: TRBD2
CDR3nt: TGTGCCAGCAGTTTAAGGGGGTCCCTATATGGCTACACCTTC; CDR3aa: CASSLRGSLYGYTF; abundance: NA; j_gene: TRBJ1-2; v_gene: TRBV27; d_gene: NA
CDR3nt: TGTGCCATCAGGGAGGCGGGGGAAAAACTGTTTTTT; CDR3aa: CAIREAGEKLFF; abundance: NA; j_gene: TRBJ1-4; v_gene: TRBV10-3; d_gene: NA
CDR3nt: TGTGCCAGCAGCTTGGGAGCAGGGATAACCTACGAGCAGTACTTC; CDR3aa: CASSLGAGITYEQYF; abundance: NA; j_gene: TRBJ2-7; v_gene: TRBV5-5; d_gene: NA
CDR3nt: TGCAGCGTCAGTGGTAGGAGGGAGAACACCGGGGAGCTGTTTTTT; CDR3aa: CSVSGRRENTGELFF; abundance: NA; j_gene: TRBJ2-2; v_gene: TRBV29-1; d_gene: NA
CDR3nt: TGTGCCTGGAGTGTAGGGCCTAGCGGGAGTAGCGTCCAAGAGACCCAGTACTTC; CDR3aa: CAWSVGPSGSSVQETQYF; abundance: few; j_gene: TRBJ2-5; v_gene: TRBV30; d_gene: TRBD2
CDR3nt: TGCGCCAGCAGTCTCAGGGGGAGGTGTGACAATCAGCCCCAGCATTTT; CDR3aa: CASSLRGRCDNQPQHF; abundance: few; j_gene: TRBJ1-5; v_gene: TRBV10-1; d_gene: TRBD1
CDR3nt: TGTGCCAGCAGAAGGACACGGGCGGAAAATTCACCCCTCCACTTT; CDR3aa: CASRRTRAENSPLHF; abundance: once; j_gene: TRBJ1-6; v_gene: TRBV2; d_gene: NA
CDR3nt: TGTGCCAGCAGCTTATTTGCTATAGGGGGAAGCTCCTATAATTCACCCCTCCACTTT; CDR3aa: CASSLFAIGGSSYNSPLHF; abundance: NA; j_gene: TRBJ1-6; v_gene: TRBV7-2; d_gene: NA
CDR3nt: TGTGCCAGCAGCCCCGGGACTCGGAGCTCCTACGAGCAGTACTTC; CDR3aa: CASSPGTRSSYEQYF; abundance: NA; j_gene: TRBJ2-7; v_gene: TRBV7-7; d_gene: NA
CDR3nt: TGTGCCAGCTCACCGACTAGCGGGGGAGTGTATACGCAGTATTTT; CDR3aa: CASSPTSGGVYTQYF; abundance: NA; j_gene: TRBJ2-3; v_gene: TRBV18; d_gene: TRBD2
CDR3nt: TGCGCCAGCAAGGACGGTACTAGAGAAAAACTGTTTTTT; CDR3aa: CASKDGTREKLFF; abundance: NA; j_gene: TRBJ1-4; v_gene: TRBV10-2; d_gene: NA
CDR3nt: TGTGCCAGTAGTAGGGGCAGGGGTCGGGTGGATACGCAGTATTTT; CDR3aa: CASSRGRGRVDTQYF; abundance: NA; j_gene: TRBJ2-3; v_gene: TRBV19; d_gene: NA
CDR3nt: TGTGCCACCAGACAGGGGGCGCGGGATACGCAGTATTTT; CDR3aa: CATRQGARDTQYF; abundance: NA; j_gene: TRBJ2-3; v_gene: TRBV24-1; d_gene: TRBD1
CDR3nt: TGTGCCCTGGCGCGAGGTGGTCGCGCTGAAGCTTTCTTT; CDR3aa: CALARGGRAEAFF; abundance: NA; j_gene: TRBJ1-1; v_gene: TRBV30; d_gene: NA
CDR3nt: TGTGCCAGCAGCCAAGCCGGGTTTCGACTGAACACTGAAGCTTTCTTT; CDR3aa: CASSQAGFRLNTEAFF; abundance: NA; j_gene: TRBJ1-1; v_gene: TRBV14; d_gene: NA
CDR3nt: TGTGCCAGCAGCCTTACTGTCCCGGGACTCGGCGCCGCGATATCCTACGAGCAGTACTTC; CDR3aa: CASSLTVPGLGAAISYEQYF; abundance: once; j_gene: TRBJ2-7; v_gene: TRBV6-6; d_gene: NA
CDR3nt: TGTGCCAGCAGTTACCCTCCGGAGGGCAATCAGCCCCAGCATTTT; CDR3aa: CASSYPPEGNQPQHF; abundance: NA; j_gene: TRBJ1-5; v_gene: TRBV6-2/TRBV6-3; d_gene: NA
CDR3nt: TGTGCCAGCAGCTTGGGTGAGGGACAGGGAGTTCTCCGGGTGTTTTTT; CDR3aa: CASSLGEGQGVLRVFF; abundance: few; j_gene: TRBJ1-4; v_gene: TRBV5-8; d_gene: TRBD1
CDR3nt: TGTGCCAGCAGTCCCCGATCGAGTAGCAATCAGCCCCAGCATTTT; CDR3aa: CASSPRSSSNQPQHF; abundance: NA; j_gene: TRBJ1-5; v_gene: TRBV6-5; d_gene: NA
CDR3nt: TGTGCCAGCAGCCCTTCCCGGGGGAACACTATCTCCTACGAGCAGTACTTC; CDR3aa: CASSPSRGNTISYEQYF; abundance: NA; j_gene: TRBJ2-7; v_gene: TRBV5-6; d_gene: NA
CDR3nt: TGTGCCAGCAGCTTGGAAACAGGCTTACAAGAGACCCAGTACTTC; CDR3aa: CASSLETGLQETQYF; abundance: NA; j_gene: TRBJ2-5; v_gene: TRBV5-4; d_gene: NA
CDR3nt: TGTGCCATCGCGGGGTCCTATAATTCACCCCTCCACTTT; CDR3aa: CAIAGSYNSPLHF; abundance: once; j_gene: TRBJ1-6; v_gene: TRBV10-3; d_gene: NA
CDR3nt: TGCGCCAGCAGCTTGACGGGAGGCAATCAGCCCCAGCATTTT; CDR3aa: CASSLTGGNQPQHF; abundance: NA; j_gene: TRBJ1-5; v_gene: TRBV5-1; d_gene: NA
CDR3nt: TGTGCCAGTAGTCCTGCGACAGGGGCCAACACCGGGGAGCTGTTTTTT; CDR3aa: CASSPATGANTGELFF; abundance: NA; j_gene: TRBJ2-2; v_gene: TRBV19; d_gene: TRBD1
CDR3nt: TGTGCCAGCAGCTGGACGGGACAGAATAATTCACCCCTCCACTTT; CDR3aa: CASSWTGQNNSPLHF; abundance: NA; j_gene: TRBJ1-6; v_gene: TRBV7-9; d_gene: TRBD1